Each of the 13 T cell receptor beta chains below was sequenced from the same sample in a study of post-analysis software for immune sequencing data (dated by TCRdb to about 2015). The library was made by PCR. The sequencer listed for this sample is Illumina HiSeq 2500. To reduce PCR and sequencing biases, unique molecular identifiers were built into the TCR beta cDNA libraries. TCRdb passed the public sequencing reads through fastp at Q25 and MiXCR, retaining productive beta sequences. Here each entry gathers all rows of one CDR3 protein and keeps the most common genes and DNA. The sample table contains about 620,000 distinct CDR3 sequences; only one count was recorded for roughly 45% of them. The top ten constitute roughly 1.7% of the sample. Broader findings and caveats from the paper: Patients showed significantly higher frequencies than controls for a handful of TRBV segments, among them TRBV5-6, TRBV5-1 and TRBV20-1.

Their specific antigens are unknown. The sequenced material came from blood. The receptors were sampled from a girl aged 10-17 years with multiple sclerosis.

V and J are TRBV5-1 and TRBJ2-1; 8 positions agree with TRBD2. Losses at the gene ends were 4 bases for V and 2 bases for J; bases not matched to a gene: 8. CDR3 length: 16 residues. Germline CDR1 reads SGHRS; CDR2 reads YFSETQ. This chain's CDR3 is CASSRNLAGAYNEQFF. The CDR3 DNA reads TGCGCCAGCAGCCGAAACCTAGCGGGCGCCTACAATGAGCAGTTCTTC.

DNA of the CDR3: TGTGCCAGCAGCTTGGCCGGACAGGACCAAGAGACCCAGTACTTC. Encoded protein: CASSLAGQDQETQYF. The chain recombines TRBV5-6 with TRBJ2-5; the match to TRBD1 covers 7 bases. V lost 0 bases, J lost 0 bases, and 2 bases stayed unmatched. This CDR3 has 15 amino acids. Looked up from germline, CDR1 is SGHDT and CDR2 is YYEEEE.

This clonotype was counted only a few times. The chain uses TRBV3-1 and TRBJ2-7; TRBD2 matches at 12 bases. Judging by the DNA end, TRBJ2-5 fits better; the J call may be wrong. The germline V gene has CDR1 LGHDT and CDR2 YNNKEL (reference sequence). This CDR3 region has 17 residues. CDR3 region: CASSRLTSGGQQETQYF. CDR3 coding DNA: TGTGCCAGCAGTCGACTGACTAGCGGGGGCCAACAAGAGACCCAGTACTTC.

The CDR3 spells CASSEQLAASTDTQYF. Written as DNA, the CDR3 is TGTGCCAGCAGTGAGCAATTAGCGGCTAGCACAGATACGCAGTATTTT. The genes are TRBV2 and TRBJ2-3; TRBD2 might be the D (6 bases). The germline V and J ends were trimmed by 3 bases and 0 bases, with 13 bases remaining between them. Germline lookup yields CDR1 SNHLY and CDR2 FYNNEI. This CDR3 has 16 amino acids.

V is TRBV20-1 and J is TRBJ2-5; D perhaps matches TRBD2 (6 bases). The V end lost 4 bases, the J end lost 4 bases, and 19 bases lay between the germline ends. Germline V gene lookup returns CDR1 DFQATT and CDR2 SNEGSKA (reference sequence). CDR3 size: 15 residues. The CDR3 DNA is TGCAGTGCTACCGGAGGGGTTATTCTGGGAGAGACCCAGTACTTC. This gives the protein CSATGGVILGETQYF.

V and J are TRBV20-1 and TRBJ2-3; 9 bases fit TRBD2. This CDR3 comprises 17 residues. Per germline, CDR1 DFQATT and CDR2 SNEGSKA (reference sequence). Trimming at V came to 1 base and at J to 2 bases, leaving 10 bases not matched to a gene. CDR3 protein: CSARGGTSRNSTDTQYF. The CDR3 DNA follows: TGCAGTGCTAGAGGAGGGACTAGCCGGAACTCCACAGATACGCAGTATTTT.

This clonotype was seen more than once but under ten times. The CDR3: CASSQAGLNQPQHF. The CDR3 DNA sequence: TGCGCCAGCAGCCAAGCAGGGCTCAATCAGCCCCAGCATTTT. The rearrangement uses TRBV4-1 and TRBJ1-5; weak D call: TRBD1 (5 bases). Trimming pared 1 base from V and 3 bases from J, leaving 7 bases between. Germline V gene sequence: CDR1 MGHRA, CDR2 YSYEKL. CDR3 size: 14 residues.

This sequence joins TRBV11-2 and TRBJ1-1; weak D call: TRBD1 (5 bases). Between the trimmed V and J ends, which lost 5 bases and 1 base, there was a span of 14 bases. Per the germline V gene, CDR1 is SGHAT and CDR2 is FQNNGV. This CDR3 has 15 amino acids. This CDR3 is CASSGGGFGNTEAFF. The CDR3 DNA is TGTGCCAGCAGCGGTGGGGGGTTCGGGAACACTGAAGCTTTCTTT.

V is TRBV12-3 or TRBV12-4 and J is TRBJ2-3; weak D call: TRBD1 (5 bases). The CDR3 has 15 residues. V lost 5 bases and J 4 bases, leaving 16 bases between the germline ends. CDR3 sequence (DNA): TGTGCCAGCAGTCCCATCGGTCCCAGGGCAGATACGCAGTATTTT. Its translation is CASSPIGPRADTQYF.

This clonotype has more than one count but fewer than ten. The chain uses TRBV10-3 and TRBJ2-1; 11 bases are a match to TRBD2. CDR3 length: 14 residues. V trimming: 10 bases; J trimming: 6 bases; junction bases outside the gene matches: 8. Germline assignment: CDR1 ENHRY and CDR2 SYGVKD. The CDR3 region has the DNA TGTGCCACTGTGACTAGCGGGATGTCCAATGAGCAGTTCTTC. Translated, it gives CATVTSGMSNEQFF.

The sample holds a few counts of this clonotype. The CDR3, as DNA: TGTGCCAGCAGCCTAGGAAGCGGGAGAGGAGCCGAGCAGTACTTC. Protein sequence: CASSLGSGRGAEQYF. The rearrangement links TRBV11-2 to TRBJ2-7, with 8 bases that match TRBD2. The J segment lost 6 bases and the V segment lost 5 bases, leaving 12 bases of the junction unmatched. Germline V gene lookup returns CDR1 SGHAT and CDR2 FQNNGV. The CDR3 sequence is 15 residues long. Full variable domain (remainder filled in from reference TRBV11-2 and TRBJ2-7): EAGVAQSPRYKIIEKRQSVAFWCNPISGHATLYWYQQILGQGPKLLIQFQNNGVVDDSQLPKDRFSAERLKGVDSTLKIQPAKLEDSAVYLCASSLGSGRGAEQYFGPGTRLTVT.

The J gene is TRBJ2-7, the V gene TRBV5-1, with a weak D call TRBD1 (5 bases). Germline CDR1 SGHRS, CDR2 YFSETQ. The ends were cut back, 4 bases at V and 0 bases at J, with 14 bases in the middle. The CDR3 runs 15 residues. In nucleotides, the CDR3 is TGCGCCAGCAGCGGGCCCAGAACAGGCTCCTACGAGCAGTACTTC. This encodes CASSGPRTGSYEQYF.

The sample holds a few counts of this clonotype. The rearrangement joins TRBV7-2 to TRBJ1-2; D gene unclear. With 2 bases removed from V and 4 bases from J, the gap between germline ends came to 14 bases. CDR3 size: 15 residues. Per germline, CDR1 SGHTA and CDR2 FQGNSA. This chain's CDR3 is CASSLPRLQSYGYTF. The CDR3 DNA sequence: TGTGCCAGCAGCTTACCCCGATTACAGAGCTATGGCTACACCTTC.